This TCR beta chain was captured in a study of cytomegalovirus exposure and HLA in healthy donors. The wider study: A previous analysis identified about 110 million unique TCR beta sequences derived from some 200 million T cells. Findings and caveats of the study: The majority of TCR sequences were rare, yet some public TCRs appeared in many donors. For TCR beta chains, V- and J-gene trimming was later linked to a missense DCLRE1C variant. The study designated some 180 TCR beta chains cytomegalovirus-associated.

Turning to this clone: Its matching antigen is unknown.

The PCR employed 60 Vbeta primers together with 13 Jbeta primers. Using immunoSEQ multiplex PCR, the repertoire was profiled, and TCRdb retains in-frame clones only, with some absent. The data show about 61,000 clones, about 89% seen once. V was clipped by 0 bases and J by 8 bases, with 20 bases between them. The CDR3 sequence is 17 residues long. Germline V gene lookup returns CDR1 LNHDA and CDR2 SQIVND (reference sequence). This clonotype originated in a man aged 30 to 45 in good health and CMV-seropositive. Sequenced sample: PBMCs. This rearrangement joins TRBV19 to TRBJ1-5; D is unclear. The CDR3 reads CASSIDPLVAGSEPQHF. For the CDR3, the DNA is TGTGCCAGTAGTATAGATCCCCTTGTGGCAGGCTCCGAGCCCCAGCATTTT. Complete variable domain (other parts from reference TRBV19 and TRBJ1-5): DGGITQSPKYLFRKEGQNVTLSCEQNLNHDAMYWYRQDPGQGLRLIYYSQIVNDFQKGDIAEGYSVSREKKESFPLTVTSAQKNPTAFYLCASSIDPLVAGSEPQHFGDGTRLSIL.